Listed here are 17 T cell receptor beta chains from one sample, sequenced in a study of identical twins. One entry per CDR3 protein results from TCRdb running MiXCR on the 5' RACE reads. The sample shows fewer than 900,000 distinct CDR3 sequences, about 20% of them seen only once. In addition, the sample was reused for a study of T cells expressing NK-cell markers.

Sample: PBMCs. These receptors were taken from a woman aged 18-29 years in good health.

This clonotype occurred a few times. The V and J genes are TRBV7-2 and TRBJ1-4, with TRBD1 as a possible D gene (6 bases). Germline values: CDR1 SGHTA, CDR2 FQGNSA. The CDR3 covers 17 residues. The V and J ends lost 3 bases and 4 bases respectively, with 18 bases between them. DNA of the CDR3: TGTGCCAGCAGCTTGGGGGCAACAAGTCCGGTTAATGAAAAACTGTTTTTT. Translated: CASSLGATSPVNEKLFF. Full variable domain (missing parts from reference TRBV7-2 and TRBJ1-4): GAGVSQSPSNKVTEKGKDVELRCDPISGHTALYWYRQSLGQGLEFLIYFQGNSAPDKSGLPSDRFSAERTGGSVSTLTIQRTQQEDSAVYLCASSLGATSPVNEKLFFGSGTQLSVL.

This chain joins TRBV20-1 and TRBJ2-1, with 7 bases identical to TRBD2. V gave up 3 bases and J gave up 3 bases; unmatched junction bases: 8. CDR1 and CDR2 from the germline V gene are DFQATT and SNEGSKA (reference sequence). The CDR3 spans 15 residues. The CDR3 nucleotides are TGCAGTGCTAGCTCCGGGACTATCGACTACAATGAGCAGTTCTTC. It translates to CSASSGTIDYNEQFF.

This clonotype was seen many times. The chain is built from TRBV7-2 and TRBJ2-1; D call uncertain. Germline CDR1 reads SGHTA; CDR2 reads FQGNSA. Trimming cost V 5 bases and J 6 bases, with 20 bases left between them. This CDR3 region has 16 residues. CDR3 in amino acids: CASSPPEVAGVNEQFF. For the CDR3, the DNA is TGTGCCAGCAGCCCCCCCGAAGTGGCAGGAGTCAATGAGCAGTTCTTC.

The J gene is TRBJ2-5, the V gene TRBV10-2; D perhaps matches TRBD1 (5 bases). CDR1 and CDR2 from the germline V gene are WSHSY and SAAADI. V lost 3 bases, J lost 1 base, and 15 bases lay in between. The CDR3 is 16 residues long. CDR3 DNA: TGCGCCAGCAGTGAAGGGGCGACTGCAGCCCAAGAGACCCAGTACTTC. Translated: CASSEGATAAQETQYF.

This clonotype was found a few times. The V call is TRBV10-3, the J call TRBJ1-2; D might be TRBD1 (6 bases). In germline, CDR1 is ENHRY, CDR2 SYGVKD. Trimming cost V 2 bases and J 0 bases, with 16 bases left between them. CDR3 size: 17 residues. The CDR3 loop is CAISERTVDGSNYGYTF. In nucleotides, the CDR3 is TGTGCCATCAGTGAGAGGACAGTGGATGGCTCTAACTATGGCTACACCTTC.

This clonotype was detected a few times. The chain employs TRBV3-1 and TRBJ1-4; 11 positions match TRBD1. CDR1 and CDR2 (germline): LGHDT, YNNKEL (reference sequence). V gave up 4 bases and J gave up 6 bases; unmatched junction bases: 4. CDR3 length equals 15 residues. Written as DNA, the CDR3 is TGTGCCAGCAGCCGGCAGGGACAGGGGGATGAAAAACTGTTTTTT. Its protein product is CASSRQGQGDEKLFF.

The chain joins TRBV10-3 to TRBJ1-2; the D gene is possibly TRBD1 (5 bases). Germline CDR1 reads ENHRY; CDR2 reads SYGVKD. This CDR3 has 11 residues. V was clipped by 10 bases and J by 8 bases, with 14 bases between them. The CDR3 sequence is CASGTADGYTF. The CDR3 region has the DNA TGTGCCAGCGGGACGGCCGACGGCTACACCTTC.

V gene TRBV7-6 combines with J gene TRBJ2-1; D uncertain. This CDR3 has 15 amino acids. Between the trimmed V and J ends, which lost 2 bases and 2 bases, there was a span of 10 bases. Germline V gene sequence: CDR1 SGHVS, CDR2 FNYEAQ. CDR3 protein: CASSLRPGPYNEQFF. CDR3 in DNA: TGTGCCAGCAGCTTAAGGCCCGGACCCTACAATGAGCAGTTCTTC.

The chain uses TRBV12-3 or TRBV12-4 and TRBJ2-4, with D hard to call. V dropped 8 bases and J dropped 1 base, with 9 bases sitting between them. This CDR3 region has 13 residues. CDR3 region: CASSSRAKNIQYF. The CDR3 DNA follows: TGTGCCAGCTCGTCCCGCGCCAAAAACATTCAGTACTTC.

The rearrangement joins TRBV5-1 to TRBJ2-3, with 12 bases lining up with TRBD2. Unmatched junction bases numbered 4, after V lost 7 bases and J lost 4 bases. CDR3 length: 14 residues. The germline CDR1 and CDR2 sequences are SGHRS and YFSETQ. The CDR3 region has the DNA TGCGCCAGCGGACTAGCGGGGTGGGCAGATACGCAGTATTTT. Protein: CASGLAGWADTQYF.

The gene calls are TRBV20-1 and TRBJ2-3; TRBD2 matches 8 bases. V dropped 8 bases and J dropped 1; count of bases not matched to a gene: 8. The CDR3 runs to 14 residues. Germline values: CDR1 DFQATT, CDR2 SNEGSKA (reference sequence). The CDR3 nucleotides are TGCAGTACCTCGGGGGGGAGGGGCACAGATACGCAGTATTTT. Amino acid sequence: CSTSGGRGTDTQYF.

The chain is built from TRBV6-5 and TRBJ2-3, with D possibly called TRBD1 or TRBD2 (5 bases each). The CDR3 consists of 14 residues. Germline loops: CDR1 MNHEY, CDR2 SVGAGI. The V end lost 2 bases, the J end lost 8 bases, and 14 bases lay between the germline ends. CDR3 nucleotides: TGTGCCAGCAGTTACGGGCAGGGAGTAGGTACGCAGTATTTT. It yields the protein CASSYGQGVGTQYF.

The rearrangement links TRBV7-3 to TRBJ1-6; tentatively, D is TRBD1 (6 bases). Germline loops: CDR1 SGHTA, CDR2 FQGTGA. The CDR3 is made up of 15 amino acids. Trimming shortened V by 4 bases and J by 9 bases, and 16 bases separated the two germline ends. CDR3 sequence (DNA): TGTGCCAGCAGCTCGTGGACAGTTGTCGGTTCACCCCTCCACTTT. Residues: CASSSWTVVGSPLHF.

This clonotype has a handful of counts. The gene calls are TRBV20-1 and TRBJ2-5, with D maybe TRBD2 (6 bases). Between the trimmed V and J ends, which lost 0 bases and 4 bases, there was a span of 15 bases. The germline V gene has CDR1 DFQATT and CDR2 SNEGSKA (reference sequence). The length of the CDR3 is 15 residues. In DNA, the CDR3 is TGCAGTGCTAGAGATTTGGGGGGAGTTCCAGAGACCCAGTACTTC. Encoded protein: CSARDLGGVPETQYF.

The rearrangement links TRBV12-3 or TRBV12-4 to TRBJ2-3, with 7 bases that match TRBD2. The CDR3 contains 14 residues. The ends lost 6 bases at V and 8 bases at J; junction bases unmatched: 11. The CDR3 spells CASRAGLPTTTQYF. The CDR3 region has the DNA TGTGCCAGCAGAGCGGGACTGCCCACAACTACGCAGTATTTT.

This clonotype showed up just a few times. The V and J genes are TRBV9 and TRBJ1-2; D possibly corresponds to TRBD1 (5 bases). CDR1 and CDR2 from the germline V gene are SGDLS and YYNGEE. Trimming took 0 bases from V and 0 from J, leaving 9 bases between them. The CDR3 is 15 residues long. CDR3: CASSVEGNANYGYTF. The DNA of the CDR3 is TGTGCCAGCAGCGTAGAGGGGAACGCTAACTATGGCTACACCTTC.

This clonotype was counted between two and nine times. J is TRBJ2-7 and V is TRBV6-2 or TRBV6-3, with TRBD2 matching 11 bases. The CDR3 sequence is 13 residues long. CDR1 and CDR2 (germline): MNHEY, SVGEGT. Trimming took 7 bases from V and 6 from J; bases not matched to a gene: 5. For the CDR3, the DNA is TGTGCCAGCAACCTAGCGGGAGGTTCCGAGCAGTACTTC. This encodes CASNLAGGSEQYF.